The rows below give T cell receptor beta chains drawn from one sample of a study of blood T cells in healthy people across ages. Using its own MiXCR run on the 5' RACE reads, TCRdb lists one record per CDR3 protein. The table lists 1.5 million to 1.8 million distinct CDR3 sequences, approximately 42% of them singletons. Sequenced: blood. All receptors come from a woman between 18 and 30 years old in good health. Each CDR3 is given without its conserved first and last residue. Part of the rows lack a size; the others show once, few, many or a class for expanded clones.

TRBV27	.	TRBJ1-3	ASIFDSHSGNTIY
TRBV24-1	.	TRBJ2-3	ATSGVITAGGFPDTQY
TRBV29-1	.	TRBJ1-1	SNRDGNTEAF
TRBV28	.	TRBJ2-3	ASSLLGRTDTQY
TRBV29-1	few	TRBJ1-1	SVDKDTEAF
TRBV12-3/TRBV12-4	few	TRBJ2-7	ASSLGGKPSYEQY
TRBV6-5	few	TRBJ2-1	ASSYDRTSGGNEQF
TRBV24-1	.	TRBJ1-1	ATRDSLNTEAF
TRBV9	.	TRBJ2-3	ASSGSGGSGGDTQY
TRBV7-2	.	.	ASSLGSLSYNEQY
TRBV12-3/TRBV12-4	few	TRBJ1-1	ASSFGVLNTEAF
TRBV7-2	.	TRBJ2-3	ASSLEVKQY
TRBV6-1	.	TRBJ1-2	ASNQTVTNYGYT
TRBV27	.	TRBJ2-1	ASSFSAGREF
TRBV4-3	once	TRBJ1-6	ASSHLGQSALH
TRBV6-5	.	TRBJ1-3	ASSYSTGTGTGNTIY
TRBV7-2	.	TRBJ2-3	ASSPYRDFGTDTQY
TRBV6-1	few	.	ASSEVEDYEQY
TRBV7-2	.	TRBJ2-1	ASSLGGDRIFHEQF
TRBV29-1	.	TRBJ1-1	SVEDRGDTEAF
TRBV6-2/TRBV6-3	few	TRBJ1-2	ASSYRTRINYGYT
TRBV4-3	.	TRBJ1-2	ASSQDDRGSKYGGYT
TRBV12-3/TRBV12-4	.	TRBJ1-1	ASSLDRQGTEAF
TRBV18	.	TRBJ2-3	ASSPDGGINTQY
TRBV6-5	few	TRBJ2-7	ASSYLGGNEQY
TRBV10-3	.	TRBJ2-6	AISVAETGANVLT
TRBV11-3	.	TRBJ2-1	ASSSEQGLAGDNEQF
TRBV4-3	.	TRBJ2-2	ASSWGGRTGELF
TRBV4-3	once	TRBJ2-1	ASSQEAGDLYEQF
TRBV6-1	few	TRBJ1-2	ASNPTGFDGYT
TRBV7-9	.	TRBJ2-1	ASSLEWGTGSSEQF
TRBV7-2	few	TRBJ1-2	ASSLEGAVRGYT
TRBV20-1	.	TRBJ2-7	SARDLAGGTYEQY
TRBV6-6	many	TRBJ1-6	ASSLTGSSYNSPLH
TRBV7-2	few	TRBJ1-1	ASSLGYVGQLNNEAF
TRBV29-1	.	TRBJ2-2	SLMTDTGELF
TRBV5-5	.	TRBJ1-5	ASSLGTPGALSNQPQH